This section outlines one T cell receptor (beta chain) sequence together with its context. The CDR3 is 15 residues long. The germline V gene encodes CDR1 MNHEY and CDR2 SMNVEV (reference sequence). The trim removed 6 bases at V and 0 bases at J, leaving 6 bases unmatched. This sample is drawn from a study of technical replicates of blood from a handful of donors. Produced via immunoSEQ multiplex PCR; TCRdb's table is partial and in-frame only. This sample yields approximately 87,000 clones, of which 94% are seen a single time; 0.2% to 0.3% belongs to the top ten. This chain uses TRBV27 with TRBJ2-7; 9 positions match TRBD1. The source is a human donor in good health. The sequenced sample consisted of T cells isolated from PBMCs. The CDR3 protein is CASSPTGQGSYEQYF. The CDR3 DNA sequence: TGTGCCAGCAGCCCGACGGGACAGGGCTCCTACGAGCAGTACTTC.